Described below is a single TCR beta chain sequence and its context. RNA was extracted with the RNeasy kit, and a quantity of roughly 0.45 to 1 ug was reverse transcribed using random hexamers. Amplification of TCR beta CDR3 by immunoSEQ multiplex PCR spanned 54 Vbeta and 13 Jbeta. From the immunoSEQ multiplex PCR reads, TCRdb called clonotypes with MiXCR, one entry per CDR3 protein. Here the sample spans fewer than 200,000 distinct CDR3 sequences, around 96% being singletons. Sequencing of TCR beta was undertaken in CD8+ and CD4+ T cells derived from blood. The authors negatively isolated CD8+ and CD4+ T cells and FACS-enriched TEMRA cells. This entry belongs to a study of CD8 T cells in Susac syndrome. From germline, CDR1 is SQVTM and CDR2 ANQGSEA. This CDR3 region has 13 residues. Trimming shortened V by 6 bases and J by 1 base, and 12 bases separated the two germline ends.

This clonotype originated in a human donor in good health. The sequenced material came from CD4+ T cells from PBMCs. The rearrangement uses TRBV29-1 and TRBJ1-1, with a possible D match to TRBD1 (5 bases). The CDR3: CSVGDGRNTEAFF. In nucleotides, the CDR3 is TGCAGCGTGGGGGATGGGAGGAACACTGAAGCTTTCTTT.